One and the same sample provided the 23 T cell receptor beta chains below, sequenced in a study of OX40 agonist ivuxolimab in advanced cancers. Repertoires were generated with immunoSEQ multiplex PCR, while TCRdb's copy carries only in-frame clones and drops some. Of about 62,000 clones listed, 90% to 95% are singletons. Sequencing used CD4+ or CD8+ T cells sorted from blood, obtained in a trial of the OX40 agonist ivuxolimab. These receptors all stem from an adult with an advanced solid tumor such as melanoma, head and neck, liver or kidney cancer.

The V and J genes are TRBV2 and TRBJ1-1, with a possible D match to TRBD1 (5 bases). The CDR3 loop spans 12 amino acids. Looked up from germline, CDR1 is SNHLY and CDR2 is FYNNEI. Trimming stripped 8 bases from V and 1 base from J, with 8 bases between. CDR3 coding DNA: TGTGCCAGCCCCGGGGGGAACACTGAAGCTTTCTTT. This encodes CASPGGNTEAFF. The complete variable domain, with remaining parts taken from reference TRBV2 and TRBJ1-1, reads EPEVTQTPSHQVTQMGQEVILRCVPISNHLYFYWYRQILGQKVEFLVSFYNNEISEKSEIFDDQFSVERPDGSNFTLKIRSTKLEDSAMYFCASPGGNTEAFFGQGTRLTVV.

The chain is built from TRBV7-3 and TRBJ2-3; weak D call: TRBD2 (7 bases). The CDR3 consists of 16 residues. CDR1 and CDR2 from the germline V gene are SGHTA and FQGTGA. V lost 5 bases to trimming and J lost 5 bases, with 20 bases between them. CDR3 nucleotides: TGTGCCAGCAGCCCTAACCGGGGGGCAGGGGAAGATACGCAGTATTTT. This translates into CASSPNRGAGEDTQYF.

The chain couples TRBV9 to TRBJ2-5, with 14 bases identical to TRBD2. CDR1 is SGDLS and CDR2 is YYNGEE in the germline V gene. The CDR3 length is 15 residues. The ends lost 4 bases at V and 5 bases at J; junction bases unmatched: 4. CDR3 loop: CASSMTSGGEETQYF. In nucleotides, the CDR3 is TGTGCCAGCAGCATGACTAGCGGGGGGGAGGAGACCCAGTACTTC.

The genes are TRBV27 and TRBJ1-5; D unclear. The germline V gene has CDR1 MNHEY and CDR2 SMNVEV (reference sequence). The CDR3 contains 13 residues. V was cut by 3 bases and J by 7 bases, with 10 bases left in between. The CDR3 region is CASSFVSDQPQHF. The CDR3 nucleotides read TGTGCCAGCAGTTTTGTGTCTGACCAGCCCCAGCATTTT.

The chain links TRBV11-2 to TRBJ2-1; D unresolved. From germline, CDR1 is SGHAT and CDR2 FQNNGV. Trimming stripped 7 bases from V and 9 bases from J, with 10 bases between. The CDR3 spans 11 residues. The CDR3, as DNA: TGTGCCAGCATCTACTTGGGTGAGCAGTTCTTC. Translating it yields CASIYLGEQFF.

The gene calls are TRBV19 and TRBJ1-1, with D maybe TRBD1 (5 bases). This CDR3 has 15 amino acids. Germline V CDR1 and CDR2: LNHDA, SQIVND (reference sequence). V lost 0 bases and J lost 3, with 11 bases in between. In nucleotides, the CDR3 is TGTGCCAGTAGTATAGAAGATTTACAGGACACTGAAGCTTTCTTT. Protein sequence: CASSIEDLQDTEAFF.

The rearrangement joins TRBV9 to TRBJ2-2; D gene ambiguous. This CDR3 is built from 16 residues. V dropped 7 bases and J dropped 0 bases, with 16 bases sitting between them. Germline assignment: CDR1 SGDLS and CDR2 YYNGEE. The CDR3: CASHPWRSSNTGELFF. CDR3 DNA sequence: TGTGCCAGCCATCCCTGGCGGAGTTCGAACACCGGGGAGCTGTTTTTT.

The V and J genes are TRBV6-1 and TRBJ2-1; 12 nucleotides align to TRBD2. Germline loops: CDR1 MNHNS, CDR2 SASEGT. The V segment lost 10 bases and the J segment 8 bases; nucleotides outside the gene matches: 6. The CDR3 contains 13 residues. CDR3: CATCLAGGDEQFF. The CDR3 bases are TGTGCCACCTGTCTAGCGGGAGGGGATGAGCAGTTCTTC.

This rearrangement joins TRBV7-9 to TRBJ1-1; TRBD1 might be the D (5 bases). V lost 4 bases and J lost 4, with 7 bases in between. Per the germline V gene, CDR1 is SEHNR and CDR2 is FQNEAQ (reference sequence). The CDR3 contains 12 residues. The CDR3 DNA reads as TGTGCCAGCAGCTCGGGGGTCACTGAAGCTTTCTTT. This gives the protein CASSSGVTEAFF. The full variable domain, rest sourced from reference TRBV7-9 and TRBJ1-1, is DTGVSQNPRHKITKRGQNVTFRCDPISEHNRLYWYRQTLGQGPEFLTYFQNEAQLEKSRLLSDRFSAERPKGSFSTLEIQRTEQGDSAMYLCASSSGVTEAFFGQGTRLTVV.

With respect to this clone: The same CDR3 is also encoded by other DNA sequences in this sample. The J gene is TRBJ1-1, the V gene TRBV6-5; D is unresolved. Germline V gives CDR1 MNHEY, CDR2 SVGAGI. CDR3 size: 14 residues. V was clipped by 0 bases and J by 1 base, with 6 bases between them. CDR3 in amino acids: CASSYSRGNTEAFF. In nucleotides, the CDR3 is TGTGCCAGCAGTTACTCGAGAGGGAACACTGAAGCTTTCTTT.

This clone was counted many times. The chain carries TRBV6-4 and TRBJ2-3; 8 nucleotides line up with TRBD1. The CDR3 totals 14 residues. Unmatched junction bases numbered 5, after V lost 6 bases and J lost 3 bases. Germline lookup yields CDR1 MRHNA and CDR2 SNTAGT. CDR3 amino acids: CASSLGQGTDTQYF. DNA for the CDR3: TGTGCCAGCAGCTTAGGACAGGGAACAGATACGCAGTATTTT.

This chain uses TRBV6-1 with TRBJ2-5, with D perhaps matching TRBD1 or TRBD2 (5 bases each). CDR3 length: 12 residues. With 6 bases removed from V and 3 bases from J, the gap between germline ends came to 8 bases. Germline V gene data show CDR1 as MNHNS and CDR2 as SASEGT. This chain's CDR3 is CASRRDEETQYF. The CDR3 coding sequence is TGTGCCAGCAGGAGGGACGAAGAGACCCAGTACTTC.

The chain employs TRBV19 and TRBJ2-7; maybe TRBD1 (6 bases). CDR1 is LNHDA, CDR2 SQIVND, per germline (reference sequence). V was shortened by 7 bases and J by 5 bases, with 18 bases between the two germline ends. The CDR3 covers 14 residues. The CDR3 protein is CASTPDSFENEQYF. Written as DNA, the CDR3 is TGTGCCAGTACGCCGGACAGTTTCGAAAACGAGCAGTACTTC. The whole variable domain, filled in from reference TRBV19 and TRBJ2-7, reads DGGITQSPKYLFRKEGQNVTLSCEQNLNHDAMYWYRQDPGQGLRLIYYSQIVNDFQKGDIAEGYSVSREKKESFPLTVTSAQKNPTAFYLCASTPDSFENEQYFGPGTRLTVT.

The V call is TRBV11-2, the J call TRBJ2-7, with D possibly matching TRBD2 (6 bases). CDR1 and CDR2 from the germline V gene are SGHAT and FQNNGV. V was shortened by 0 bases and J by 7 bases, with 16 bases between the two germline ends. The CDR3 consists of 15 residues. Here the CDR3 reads CASSLEGGAIWEQYF. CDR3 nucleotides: TGTGCCAGCAGCTTAGAGGGAGGAGCGATATGGGAGCAGTACTTC.

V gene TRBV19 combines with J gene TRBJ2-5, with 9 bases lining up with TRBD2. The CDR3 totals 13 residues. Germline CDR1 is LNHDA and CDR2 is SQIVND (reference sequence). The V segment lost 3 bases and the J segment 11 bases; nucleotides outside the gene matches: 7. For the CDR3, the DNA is TGTGCCAGTAGTATTGCTAGCGGGGATGAGCAGTACTTC. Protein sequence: CASSIASGDEQYF.

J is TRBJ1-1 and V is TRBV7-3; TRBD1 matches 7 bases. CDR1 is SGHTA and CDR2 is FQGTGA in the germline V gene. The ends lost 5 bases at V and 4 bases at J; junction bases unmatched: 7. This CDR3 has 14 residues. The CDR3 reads CASSLQGGGTEAFF. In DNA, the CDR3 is TGTGCCAGCAGCCTCCAGGGGGGGGGCACTGAAGCTTTCTTT.

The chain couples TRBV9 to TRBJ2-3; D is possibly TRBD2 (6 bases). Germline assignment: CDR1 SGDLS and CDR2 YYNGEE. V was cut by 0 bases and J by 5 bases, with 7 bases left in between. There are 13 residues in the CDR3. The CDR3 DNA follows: TGTGCCAGCAGCGTAGACGGGGGAGATACGCAGTATTTT. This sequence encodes CASSVDGGDTQYF.

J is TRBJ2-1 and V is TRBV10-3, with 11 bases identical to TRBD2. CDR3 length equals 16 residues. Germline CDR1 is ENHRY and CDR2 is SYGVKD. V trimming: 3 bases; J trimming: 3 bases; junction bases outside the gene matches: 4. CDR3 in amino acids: CAISEGLAGGYNEQFF. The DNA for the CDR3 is TGTGCCATCAGTGAAGGTCTAGCGGGGGGCTACAATGAGCAGTTCTTC.

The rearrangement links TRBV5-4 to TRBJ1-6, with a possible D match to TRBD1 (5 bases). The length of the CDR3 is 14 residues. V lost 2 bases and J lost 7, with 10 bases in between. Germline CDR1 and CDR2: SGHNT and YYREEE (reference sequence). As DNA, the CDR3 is TGTGCCAGCAGCTTCAACGGGGGAAATTCACCCCTCCACTTT. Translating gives CASSFNGGNSPLHF.

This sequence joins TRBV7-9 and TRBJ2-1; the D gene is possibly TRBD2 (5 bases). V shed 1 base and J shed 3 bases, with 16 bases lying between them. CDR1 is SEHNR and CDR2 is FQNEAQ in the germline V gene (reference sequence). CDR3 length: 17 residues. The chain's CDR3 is CASSLVGESASYNEQFF. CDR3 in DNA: TGTGCCAGCAGCTTAGTGGGAGAGAGCGCCAGCTACAATGAGCAGTTCTTC.

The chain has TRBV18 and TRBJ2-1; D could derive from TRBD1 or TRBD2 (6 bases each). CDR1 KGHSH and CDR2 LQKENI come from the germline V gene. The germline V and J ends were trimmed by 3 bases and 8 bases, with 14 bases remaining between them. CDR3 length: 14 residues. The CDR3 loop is CASSPDGGGYEQFF. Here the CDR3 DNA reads TGTGCCAGCTCACCTGACGGGGGCGGGTATGAGCAGTTCTTC.

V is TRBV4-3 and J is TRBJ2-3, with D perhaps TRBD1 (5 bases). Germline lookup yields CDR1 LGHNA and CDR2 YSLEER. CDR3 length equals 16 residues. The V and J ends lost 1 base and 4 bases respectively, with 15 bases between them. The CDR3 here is CASSQALGPTADTQYF. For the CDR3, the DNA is TGCGCCAGCAGCCAAGCCTTGGGCCCGACAGCAGATACGCAGTATTTT.

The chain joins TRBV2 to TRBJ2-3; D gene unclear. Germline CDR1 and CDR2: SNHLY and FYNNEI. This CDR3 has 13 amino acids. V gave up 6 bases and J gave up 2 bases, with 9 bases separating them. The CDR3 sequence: CASRGRLTDTQYF. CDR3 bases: TGTGCCAGCAGGGGCAGACTCACAGATACGCAGTATTTT.